The source of this T cell receptor beta chain is a study of cytomegalovirus exposure and HLA in healthy donors. PCR amplification relied on 60 Vbeta primers (plus 13 Jbeta primers). TCRdb's copy holds only in-frame clones and misses some; the assay was immunoSEQ multiplex PCR. The profile shows 99,000 or so clones, roughly 70% of them singletons. The trim removed 6 bases at V and 9 bases at J, leaving 3 bases unmatched. In germline, CDR1 is MNHEY, CDR2 SVGAGI. This CDR3 has 11 amino acids. Broader study findings: Certain sequence variants were highly shared and formed a cluster, and this cluster was likely a sequencing artifact.

This clone has more than one count but fewer than ten. Its target is not known. The sequenced sample consisted of PBMCs. This receptor was obtained from a man aged 35 to 55 in good health and CMV-seronegative. The V and J genes are TRBV6-5 and TRBJ1-2, with 8 bases identical to TRBD1. CDR3 residues: CASSQGASYTF. The CDR3 coding sequence is TGTGCCAGCAGCCAGGGGGCGAGCTACACCTTC.